This TCR beta chain originates from a study of blood T cells in healthy people across ages. Overall study results and limits: A strong correlation was found between TCR beta diversity and the percentage of naive T cells. The study regarded diversity estimates from one million T cells as underestimates. Shifts in expanded clonotypes may have been confounded by donor CMV status, which was unknown.

Trimming left V 2 bases short and J 0 bases short, with 8 bases between. Germline V gene data show CDR1 as SGHTA and CDR2 as FQGNSA. The CDR3 has 14 amino acids. As for this clonotype: Its cognate antigen is unknown.

PBMCs, at least 7 million per sample, were isolated. Next came a second PCR, run for about 6 to 11 cycles, which used a sample-barcoded 5' primer along with a J-beta primer mix. TCRdb passed the 5' RACE reads through MiXCR, listing each CDR3 protein once. The repertoire holds about 640,000 distinct CDR3 sequences, with 25% to 30% as singletons. The sequenced sample consisted of blood. This receptor was obtained from a woman of 80 years or more in good health. J is TRBJ2-7 and V is TRBV7-2; D gene unclear. The CDR3 region is CASSLIGRSYEQYF. The DNA for the CDR3 is TGTGCCAGCAGCTTAATTGGACGCTCCTACGAGCAGTACTTC.